The following is a T cell receptor beta chain sequence with its context. This entry is derived from a study of CD8 T cells in Susac syndrome. CD8+ and CD4+ T cells circulating in blood were sequenced for TCR beta. TEMRA cells were FACS-enriched and CD8+ and CD4+ T cells negatively isolated. V shed 0 bases, J shed 2 bases, and the junction held 6 bases outside the gene matches. The germline V gene encodes CDR1 SGDLS and CDR2 YYNGEE. The length of the CDR3 is 16 residues. When the RNA was reverse transcribed, random hexamers were used with an input of about 0.45 to 1 ug. An immunoSEQ multiplex PCR generated amplified TCR beta CDR3 products spanning 54 Vbeta and 13 Jbeta. TCRdb reprocessed the immunoSEQ multiplex PCR reads via MiXCR and lists one record per CDR3 protein. This table holds 95,000 or so distinct CDR3 sequences, approximately 92% found once.

The chain carries TRBV9 and TRBJ2-3; TRBD2 agrees at 7 bases. The sample comprised CD8+ T cells from PBMCs. The receptor was derived from a human donor in good health. The CDR3 sequence: CASSVERLAVTDTQYF. The CDR3 nucleotides are TGTGCCAGCAGCGTAGAGAGGCTAGCGGTCACAGATACGCAGTATTTT.